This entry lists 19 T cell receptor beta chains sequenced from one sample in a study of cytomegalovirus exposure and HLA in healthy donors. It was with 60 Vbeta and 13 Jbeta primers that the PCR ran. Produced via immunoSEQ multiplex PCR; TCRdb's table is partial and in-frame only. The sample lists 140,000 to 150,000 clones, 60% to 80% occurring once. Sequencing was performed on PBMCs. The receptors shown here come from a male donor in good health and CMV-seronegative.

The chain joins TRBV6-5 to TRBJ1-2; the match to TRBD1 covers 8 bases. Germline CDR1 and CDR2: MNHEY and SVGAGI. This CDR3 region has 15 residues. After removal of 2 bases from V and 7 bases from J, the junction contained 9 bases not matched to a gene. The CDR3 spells CASSYDGQGNFGYTF. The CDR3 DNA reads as TGTGCCAGCAGTTACGACGGACAGGGAAATTTTGGCTACACCTTC.

CDR3 residues: CASTTGTTGETQYF. The CDR3 DNA is TGTGCCAGCACGACCGGGACAACAGGAGAGACCCAGTACTTC. The chain is built from TRBV19 and TRBJ2-5; TRBD1 might be the D (6 bases). Looked up from germline, CDR1 is LNHDA and CDR2 is SQIVND (reference sequence). The length of the CDR3 is 14 residues. Trimming removed 9 bases from V and 4 bases from J, with 18 bases in between.

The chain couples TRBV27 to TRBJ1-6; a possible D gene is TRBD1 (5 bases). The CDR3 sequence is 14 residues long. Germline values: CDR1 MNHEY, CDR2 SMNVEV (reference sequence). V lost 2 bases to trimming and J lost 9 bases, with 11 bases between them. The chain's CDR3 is CASSLRQGRSPLHF. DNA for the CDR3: TGTGCCAGCAGTTTACGGCAGGGTCGTTCACCCCTCCACTTT.

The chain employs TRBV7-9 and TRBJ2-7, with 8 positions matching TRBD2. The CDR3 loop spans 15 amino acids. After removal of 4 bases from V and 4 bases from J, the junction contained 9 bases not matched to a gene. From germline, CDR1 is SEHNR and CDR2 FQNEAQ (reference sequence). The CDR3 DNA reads TGTGCCAGCAGCTGGGGCCAAGCGGGAGTTTACGAGCAGTACTTC. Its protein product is CASSWGQAGVYEQYF.

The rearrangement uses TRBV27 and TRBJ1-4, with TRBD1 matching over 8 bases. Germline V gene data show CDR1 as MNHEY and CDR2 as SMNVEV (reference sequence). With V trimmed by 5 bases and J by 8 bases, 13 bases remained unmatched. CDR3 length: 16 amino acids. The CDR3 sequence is CASSLGQGRRREKLFF. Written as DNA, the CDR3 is TGTGCCAGCAGTCTCGGACAGGGTCGGCGTAGGGAAAAACTGTTTTTT.

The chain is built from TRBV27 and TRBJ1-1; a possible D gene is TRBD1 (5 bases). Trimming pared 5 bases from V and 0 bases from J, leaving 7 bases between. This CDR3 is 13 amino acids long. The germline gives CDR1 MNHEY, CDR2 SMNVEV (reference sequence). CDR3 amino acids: CASSPTVNTEAFF. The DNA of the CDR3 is TGTGCCAGCAGTCCGACAGTGAACACTGAAGCTTTCTTT.

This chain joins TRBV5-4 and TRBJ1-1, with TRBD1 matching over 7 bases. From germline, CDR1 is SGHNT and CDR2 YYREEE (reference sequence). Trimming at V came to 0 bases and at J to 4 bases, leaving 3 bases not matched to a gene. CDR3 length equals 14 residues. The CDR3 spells CASSLVGGVTEAFF. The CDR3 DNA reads TGTGCCAGCAGCTTGGTAGGGGGCGTCACTGAAGCTTTCTTT.

CDR3 region: CASGGWREQYF. The CDR3 nucleotides are TGTGCCAGTGGGGGGTGGCGCGAGCAGTACTTC. The V gene is TRBV19, the J gene TRBJ2-7; a weak D match, TRBD2 (6 bases). Germline assignment: CDR1 LNHDA and CDR2 SQIVND (reference sequence). Trimming took 8 bases from V and 6 from J, leaving 11 bases between them. This CDR3 is built from 11 residues.

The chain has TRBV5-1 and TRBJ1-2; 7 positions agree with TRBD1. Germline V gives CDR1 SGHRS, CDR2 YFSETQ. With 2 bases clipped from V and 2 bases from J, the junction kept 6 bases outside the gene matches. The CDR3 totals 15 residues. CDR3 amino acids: CASSFTGARNYGYTF. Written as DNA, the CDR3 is TGCGCCAGCAGCTTTACAGGGGCACGGAACTATGGCTACACCTTC.

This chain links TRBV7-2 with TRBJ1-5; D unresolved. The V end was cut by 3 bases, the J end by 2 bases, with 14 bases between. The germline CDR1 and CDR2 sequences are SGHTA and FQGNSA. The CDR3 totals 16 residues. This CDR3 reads CASSLESGGGNQPQHF. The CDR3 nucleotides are TGTGCCAGCAGCTTGGAGAGTGGCGGCGGCAATCAGCCCCAGCATTTT.

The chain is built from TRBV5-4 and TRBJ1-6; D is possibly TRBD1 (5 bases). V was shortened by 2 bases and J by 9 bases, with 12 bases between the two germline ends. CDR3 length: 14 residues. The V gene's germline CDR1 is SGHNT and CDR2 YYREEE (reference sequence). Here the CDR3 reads CASSFEQGGSPLHF. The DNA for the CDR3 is TGTGCCAGCAGCTTTGAGCAGGGCGGTTCACCCCTCCACTTT. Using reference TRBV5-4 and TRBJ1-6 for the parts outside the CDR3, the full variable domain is ETGVTQSPTHLIKTRGQQVTLRCSSQSGHNTVSWYQQALGQGPQFIFQYYREEENGRGNFPPRFSGLQFPNYSSELNVNALELDDSALYLCASSFEQGGSPLHFGNGTRLTVT.

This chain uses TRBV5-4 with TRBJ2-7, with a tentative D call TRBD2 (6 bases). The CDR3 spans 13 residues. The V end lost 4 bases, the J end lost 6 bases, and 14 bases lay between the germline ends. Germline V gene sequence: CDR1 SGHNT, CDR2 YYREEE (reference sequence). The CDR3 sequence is CASSPEEGSEQYF. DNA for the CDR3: TGTGCCAGCAGCCCTGAGGAGGGATCCGAGCAGTACTTC.

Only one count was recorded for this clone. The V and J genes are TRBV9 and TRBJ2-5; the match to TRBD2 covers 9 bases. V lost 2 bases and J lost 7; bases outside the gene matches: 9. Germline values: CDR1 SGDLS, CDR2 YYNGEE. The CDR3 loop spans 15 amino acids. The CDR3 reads CASSVSGSGSGTQYF. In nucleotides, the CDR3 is TGTGCCAGCAGCGTTAGCGGGAGTGGCTCGGGGACCCAGTACTTC.

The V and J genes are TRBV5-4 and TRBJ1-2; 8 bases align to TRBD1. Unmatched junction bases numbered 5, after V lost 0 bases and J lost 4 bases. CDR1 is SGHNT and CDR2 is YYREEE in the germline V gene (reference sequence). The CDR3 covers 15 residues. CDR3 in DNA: TGTGCCAGCAGCTTGGACAGGGGGGCGGGCTATGGCTACACCTTC. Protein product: CASSLDRGAGYGYTF.

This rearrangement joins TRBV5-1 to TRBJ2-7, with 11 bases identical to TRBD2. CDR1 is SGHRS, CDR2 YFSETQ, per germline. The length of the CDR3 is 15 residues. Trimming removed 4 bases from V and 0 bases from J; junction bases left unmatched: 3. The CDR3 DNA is TGCGCCAGCAGCATACTAGCGGGGGACTCCTACGAGCAGTACTTC. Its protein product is CASSILAGDSYEQYF.

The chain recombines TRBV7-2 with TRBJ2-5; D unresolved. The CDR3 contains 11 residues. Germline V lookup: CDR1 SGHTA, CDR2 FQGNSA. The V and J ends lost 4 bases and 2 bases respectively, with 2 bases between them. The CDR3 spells CASSSQETQYF. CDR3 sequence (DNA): TGTGCCAGCAGCTCACAAGAGACCCAGTACTTC.

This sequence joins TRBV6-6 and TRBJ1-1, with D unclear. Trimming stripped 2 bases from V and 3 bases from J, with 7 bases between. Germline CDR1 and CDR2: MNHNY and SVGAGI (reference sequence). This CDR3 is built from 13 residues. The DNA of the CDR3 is TGTGCCAGCAGTTACCGCGAGGACACTGAAGCTTTCTTT. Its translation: CASSYREDTEAFF.

This chain's CDR3 is CASRAAYNEQFF. CDR3 coding DNA: TGTGCCAGCAGAGCTGCCTACAATGAGCAGTTCTTC. V and J are TRBV6-5 and TRBJ2-1; the D is unclear. The CDR3 length is 12 residues. CDR1 and CDR2 (germline): MNHEY, SVGAGI. Trimming took off 6 bases at V and 2 bases at J, with 5 bases between the two ends.

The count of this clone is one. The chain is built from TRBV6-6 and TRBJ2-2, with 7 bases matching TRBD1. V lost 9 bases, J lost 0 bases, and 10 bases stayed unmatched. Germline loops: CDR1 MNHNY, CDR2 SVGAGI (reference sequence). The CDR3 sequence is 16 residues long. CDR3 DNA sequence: TGTGCCAGGGACTCATTCCAGGGGGCGAACACCGGGGAGCTGTTTTTT. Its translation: CARDSFQGANTGELFF.